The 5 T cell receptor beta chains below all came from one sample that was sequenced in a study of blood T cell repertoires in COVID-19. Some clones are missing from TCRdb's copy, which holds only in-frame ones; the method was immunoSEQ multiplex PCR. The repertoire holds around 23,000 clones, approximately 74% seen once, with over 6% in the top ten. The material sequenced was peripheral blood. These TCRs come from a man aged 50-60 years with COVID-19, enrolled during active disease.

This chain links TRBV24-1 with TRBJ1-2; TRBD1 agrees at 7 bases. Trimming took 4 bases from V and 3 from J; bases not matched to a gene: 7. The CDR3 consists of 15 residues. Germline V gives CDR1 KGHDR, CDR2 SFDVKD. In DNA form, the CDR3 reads TGTGCCACCAGTGAGATGGGGACAGATTACTATGGCTACACCTTC. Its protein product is CATSEMGTDYYGYTF.

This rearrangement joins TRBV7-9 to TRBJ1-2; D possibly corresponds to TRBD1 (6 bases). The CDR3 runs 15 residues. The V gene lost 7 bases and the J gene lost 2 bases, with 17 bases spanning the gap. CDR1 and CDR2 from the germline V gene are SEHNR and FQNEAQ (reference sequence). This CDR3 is CASTKTGGRNYGYTF. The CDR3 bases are TGTGCCAGCACCAAAACGGGGGGCCGGAACTATGGCTACACCTTC.

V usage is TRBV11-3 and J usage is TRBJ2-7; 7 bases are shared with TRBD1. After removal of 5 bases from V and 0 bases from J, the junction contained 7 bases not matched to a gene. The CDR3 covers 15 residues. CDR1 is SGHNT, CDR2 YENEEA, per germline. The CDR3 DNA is TGTGCCAGCAGCGGACGACAGGGTAGCTCCTACGAGCAGTACTTC. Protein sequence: CASSGRQGSSYEQYF.

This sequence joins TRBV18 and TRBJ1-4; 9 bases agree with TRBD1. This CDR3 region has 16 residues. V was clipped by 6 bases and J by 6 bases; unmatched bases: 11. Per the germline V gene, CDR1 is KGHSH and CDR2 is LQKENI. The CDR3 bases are TGTGCCAGCTCTCTACTACAGGGGGCTTTGGATGAAAAACTGTTTTTT. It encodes CASSLLQGALDEKLFF.

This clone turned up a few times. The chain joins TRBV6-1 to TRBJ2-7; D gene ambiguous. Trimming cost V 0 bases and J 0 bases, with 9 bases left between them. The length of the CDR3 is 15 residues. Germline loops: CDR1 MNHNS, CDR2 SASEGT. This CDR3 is CASSEAQAGSYEQYF. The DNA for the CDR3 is TGTGCCAGCAGTGAAGCTCAGGCCGGCTCCTACGAGCAGTACTTC.